One sample yielded the 11 T cell receptor beta chains listed below, sequenced in a study of CD8 T cells in ankylosing spondylitis. MiXCR, run by TCRdb on the 5' RACE reads, gives a single entry per CDR3 protein. The top ten clones hold under 60% of a sample with tens of thousands of distinct CDR3 sequences, about 29% of them seen once. Sequencing was carried out using synovial fluid, either unsorted or a sorted T cell fraction (not recorded which). The receptors shown here come from a male donor with ankylosing spondylitis.

V and J are TRBV6-2 or TRBV6-3 and TRBJ2-3; D is uncertain. Trimming took off 4 bases at V and 2 bases at J, with 16 bases between the two ends. CDR3 length equals 16 residues. Germline V lookup: CDR1 MNHEY, CDR2 SVGEGT. CDR3 DNA: TGTGCCAGCAGTTTAGCCGTAAGAGGAGTCACAGATACGCAGTATTTT. Translated, it gives CASSLAVRGVTDTQYF.

This clonotype qualifies as large (0.1 to 1%). V and J are TRBV7-9 and TRBJ2-1, with TRBD1 matching 7 bases. Germline V CDR1 and CDR2: SEHNR, FQNEAQ (reference sequence). The CDR3 has 15 residues. Trimming cost V 2 bases and J 4 bases; bases outside gene matches: 5. DNA for the CDR3: TGTGCCAGCAGCTTAACCCAGGGGGTATACAATGAGCAGTTCTTC. Residues: CASSLTQGVYNEQFF.

The chain joins TRBV7-6 to TRBJ2-1, with TRBD1 identical over 10 bases. The CDR3 is 15 amino acids. Losses at the gene ends were 5 bases for V and 9 bases for J; bases not matched to a gene: 10. Germline loops: CDR1 SGHVS, CDR2 FNYEAQ. CDR3 DNA: TGTGCCAGCAGCGCCTACCCGGGACAGGGGTTTGAGCAGTTCTTC. Encoded protein: CASSAYPGQGFEQFF. The variable domain in full, with the rest retrieved from reference TRBV7-6 and TRBJ2-1, is GAGVSQSPRYKVTKRGQDVALRCDPISGHVSLYWYRQALGQGPEFLTYFNYEAQQDKSGLPNDRFSAERPEGSISTLTIQRTEQRDSAMYRCASSAYPGQGFEQFFGPGTRLTVL.

Only one count was recorded for this clonotype. The V gene is TRBV5-8, the J gene TRBJ1-5; no clear D gene. CDR1 and CDR2 from the germline V gene are SGHTS and YDEGEE. The CDR3 totals 16 residues. Trimming pared 0 bases from V and 1 base from J, leaving 11 bases between. The CDR3 region is CASSLGSDGSNQPQHF. In DNA, the CDR3 is TGTGCCAGCAGCTTGGGTAGTGATGGGAGCAATCAGCCCCAGCATTTT.

As to this clonotype: A much larger clone lies one base from this, so it may be a read error. The chain recombines TRBV10-3 with TRBJ1-2, with TRBD1 identical over 7 bases. Germline CDR1 and CDR2: ENHRY and SYGVKD. V trimming: 4 bases; J trimming: 0 bases; junction bases outside the gene matches: 17. The CDR3 covers 19 residues. The chain's CDR3 is CAISVSPPEIDRANYGYTF. CDR3 nucleotide sequence: TGTGCCATCAGTGTGTCGCCCCCCGAAATCGACAGGGCTAACTATGGCTACACCTTC.

J is TRBJ2-3 and V is TRBV20-1, with a tentative D call TRBD2 (5 bases). The ends were cut back, 0 bases at V and 0 bases at J, with 13 bases in the middle. This CDR3 contains 16 residues. Germline V gives CDR1 DFQATT, CDR2 SNEGSKA (reference sequence). Here the CDR3 reads CSARDVGSVSTDTQYF. CDR3 in DNA: TGCAGTGCTAGAGATGTGGGGAGCGTGAGCACAGATACGCAGTATTTT.

In its sample, this clonotype was seen a few times. The chain combines TRBV10-1 with TRBJ2-2; no clear D gene. The V and J ends lost 0 bases and 4 bases respectively, with 9 bases between them. Per the germline V gene, CDR1 is WNHNN and CDR2 is SYGVQD (reference sequence). This CDR3 is built from 15 residues. The chain's CDR3 is CASSESFGSTGELFF. DNA of the CDR3: TGCGCCAGCAGTGAGTCGTTTGGTTCCACCGGGGAGCTGTTTTTT.

This chain uses TRBV10-3 with TRBJ2-5; D assignment may be TRBD1 or TRBD2 (5 bases each). V was trimmed by 4 bases and J by 2 bases, leaving 8 bases between them. Germline V gene lookup returns CDR1 ENHRY and CDR2 SYGVKD. This CDR3 region has 13 residues. The CDR3, as DNA: TGTGCCATCAGTGGGGACGGTCAAGAGACCCAGTACTTC. Its translation: CAISGDGQETQYF.

The V call is TRBV3-1, the J call TRBJ2-7; 15 positions match TRBD2. CDR1 is LGHDT, CDR2 YNNKEL, per germline (reference sequence). V lost 1 base, J lost 7 bases, and 5 bases stayed unmatched. CDR3 size: 16 residues. CDR3 residues: CASSQVRGLAGGEQYV. The CDR3 DNA reads TGTGCCAGCAGCCAAGTGCGGGGACTAGCGGGAGGTGAGCAGTACGTC.

There are a few counts of this clonotype. The chain has TRBV7-9 and TRBJ2-7, with a possible D match to TRBD1 (6 bases). V was cut by 5 bases and J by 4 bases, with 9 bases left in between. Germline lookup yields CDR1 SEHNR and CDR2 FQNEAQ (reference sequence). CDR3 length: 12 residues. For the CDR3, the DNA is TGTGCCAGCAGCGACAGGTTGTACGAGCAGTACTTC. It yields the protein CASSDRLYEQYF. Variable domain in full (rest from reference TRBV7-9 and TRBJ2-7): DTGVSQNPRHKITKRGQNVTFRCDPISEHNRLYWYRQTLGQGPEFLTYFQNEAQLEKSRLLSDRFSAERPKGSFSTLEIQRTEQGDSAMYLCASSDRLYEQYFGPGTRLTVT.

The genes are TRBV24-1 and TRBJ2-3, with TRBD2 as a possible D gene (6 bases). This CDR3 has 13 residues. Germline CDR1 is KGHDR and CDR2 is SFDVKD. V lost 10 bases and J 6 bases, leaving 16 bases between the germline ends. The DNA of the CDR3 is TGTGCCACGATGGGGGGAGACGGTGATACGCAGTATTTT. Translating gives CATMGGDGDTQYF.